These 25 T cell receptor beta chains share one sample of origin, sequenced in a study of blood T cell repertoires in COVID-19. Produced via immunoSEQ multiplex PCR; TCRdb's table is partial and in-frame only. The sample has roughly 350,000 clones, roughly nine tenths seen once; the top ten hold approximately 17%. The sample consisted of PBMCs or T cells enriched from blood (not recorded which). The origin of the receptors is a woman aged 25 to 39 who had recovered from COVID-19.

This sequence joins TRBV3-1 (or the pseudogene TRBV3-2) and TRBJ1-3; tentatively, D is TRBD1 (5 bases). Trimming stripped 1 base from V and 4 bases from J, with 14 bases between. From germline, CDR1 is LGHDT and CDR2 YNNKEL (reference sequence). The CDR3 sequence is 16 residues long. DNA of the CDR3: TGTGCCAGCAGCCAAGGCGCCGGGGGATCAGGAAACACCATATATTTT. The encoded protein is CASSQGAGGSGNTIYF.

The V gene is TRBV18, the J gene TRBJ2-5; 8 bases are shared with TRBD2. Germline CDR1 KGHSH, CDR2 LQKENI. Trimming cost V 3 bases and J 4 bases; bases outside gene matches: 7. This CDR3 has 15 residues. The CDR3 nucleotides read TGTGCCAGCTCACCTGGAGGACTAGCCGGAGAGACCCAGTACTTC. Its protein is CASSPGGLAGETQYF.

The chain carries TRBV9 and TRBJ2-3; 7 bases are a match to TRBD2. Germline V CDR1 and CDR2: SGDLS, YYNGEE. This CDR3 is built from 15 residues. The V gene end was trimmed by 2 bases and the J gene end by 1 base; junction bases not matched to a gene: 4. The CDR3: CASSVGGTGTDTQYF. CDR3 DNA sequence: TGTGCCAGCAGCGTCGGGGGGACCGGCACAGATACGCAGTATTTT.

The chain combines TRBV3-1 (or the pseudogene TRBV3-2) with TRBJ2-1, with a tentative D call TRBD2 (5 bases). Germline values: CDR1 LGHDT, CDR2 YNNKEL (reference sequence). CDR3 length equals 15 residues. Trimming pared 4 bases from V and 2 bases from J, leaving 12 bases between. CDR3 sequence reads: CASSPSGGPYNEQFF. The CDR3 DNA is TGTGCCAGCAGCCCTTCTGGAGGCCCCTACAATGAGCAGTTCTTC.

The chain recombines TRBV7-8 with TRBJ1-1, with 7 bases that match TRBD1. This CDR3 region has 15 residues. The V gene's germline CDR1 is SGHVS and CDR2 FQNEAQ. V was pared by 4 bases and J by 0 bases, with 5 bases of the junction left unmatched. CDR3 sequence (DNA): TGTGCCAGCAGCTGGGACAGCAATATGAACACTGAAGCTTTCTTT. This gives the protein CASSWDSNMNTEAFF.

This chain joins TRBV9 and TRBJ1-2, with a weak D call TRBD1 (5 bases). Germline CDR1 is SGDLS and CDR2 is YYNGEE. V lost 4 bases, J lost 4 bases, and 8 bases lay in between. The CDR3 has 12 amino acids. The CDR3: CASSQDSYGYTF. DNA for the CDR3: TGTGCCAGCAGCCAAGACAGCTATGGCTACACCTTC. Full variable domain (missing parts from reference TRBV9 and TRBJ1-2): DSGVTQTPKHLITATGQRVTLRCSPRSGDLSVYWYQQSLDQGLQFLIQYYNGEERAKGNILERFSAQQFPDLHSELNLSSLELGDSALYFCASSQDSYGYTFGSGTRLTVV.

The rearrangement links TRBV4-2 to TRBJ2-7, with 8 bases lining up with TRBD2. Germline values: CDR1 LGHNA, CDR2 YNFKEQ. Trimming cost V 4 bases and J 2 bases; bases outside gene matches: 7. The CDR3 spans 15 residues. The CDR3 nucleotides read TGTGCCAGCAGCCCCGGGGGGGTTCGACCCTACGAGCAGTACTTC. It is translated as CASSPGGVRPYEQYF.

CDR3 nucleotides: TGCGCCAGCAGCCCCGGGACAGACCGAATGATACCTTTCTTT. The encoded protein is CASSPGTDRMIPFF. V and J are TRBV5-1 and TRBJ1-1; 7 bases map to TRBD1. Looked up from germline, CDR1 is SGHRS and CDR2 is YFSETQ. Trimming removed 4 bases from V and 12 bases from J; junction bases left unmatched: 15. This CDR3 region has 14 residues.

The V call is TRBV4-1, the J call TRBJ2-7; 9 bases fit TRBD2. Germline CDR1 and CDR2: MGHRA and YSYEKL. The CDR3 covers 17 residues. The junction had 9 bases not matched to a gene; V was cut back by 1 base and J by 2 bases. DNA for the CDR3: TGCGCCAGCAGCCAAGGGGCGGGAGGGCCGGCCGCCTACGAGCAGTACTTC. It encodes CASSQGAGGPAAYEQYF.

V and J are TRBV7-2 and TRBJ1-4; 7 bases map to TRBD1. V was clipped by 4 bases and J by 11 bases; unmatched bases: 4. The CDR3 totals 12 residues. Germline V CDR1 and CDR2: SGHTA, FQGNSA. CDR3 in DNA: TGTGCCAGCAGCTCAGACAGGGCGAAACTGTTTTTT. This codes for CASSSDRAKLFF.

The CDR3 sequence: CASSYSRGGDGYTF. The CDR3 DNA follows: TGTGCCAGCAGCTATAGTCGGGGGGGCGATGGCTACACCTTC. V usage is TRBV4-2 and J usage is TRBJ1-2; a possible D gene is TRBD1 (6 bases). CDR3 size: 14 residues. Deletions cut 5 bases from V and 6 bases from J, with 16 bases between. Germline V gene data show CDR1 as LGHNA and CDR2 as YNFKEQ.

V is TRBV27 and J is TRBJ1-1; D is possibly TRBD1 (5 bases). The CDR3 length is 14 residues. The ends were cut back, 2 bases at V and 0 bases at J, with 7 bases in the middle. Germline-derived CDR1 and CDR2 are MNHEY and SMNVEV (reference sequence). This CDR3 is CASSLAGMNTEAFF. The CDR3 coding sequence is TGTGCCAGCAGTTTAGCAGGGATGAACACTGAAGCTTTCTTT.

This clone was counted a single time. This chain links TRBV28 with TRBJ1-1; 9 bases are shared with TRBD1. The CDR3 sequence is 15 residues long. With V trimmed by 5 bases and J by 0 bases, 4 bases remained unmatched. The germline gives CDR1 MDHEN, CDR2 SYDVKM. CDR3: CASSIGTGMNTEAFF. The CDR3, as DNA: TGTGCCAGCAGTATAGGGACAGGGATGAACACTGAAGCTTTCTTT.

The J gene is TRBJ1-2, the V gene TRBV18; 7 nucleotides line up with TRBD1. The V and J ends lost 4 bases and 1 base, in that order; junction bases with no gene match: 3. This CDR3 contains 14 residues. Germline CDR1 KGHSH, CDR2 LQKENI. The CDR3 is CASSQGAHNYGYTF. CDR3 DNA sequence: TGTGCCAGCTCACAGGGGGCTCATAACTATGGCTACACCTTC.

This clone was seen a single time. The chain combines TRBV7-8 with TRBJ1-1; the match to TRBD1 covers 7 bases. CDR1 and CDR2 from the germline V gene are SGHVS and FQNEAQ. The CDR3 covers 13 residues. V shed 6 bases and J 1 base; nucleotides not matched to a gene: 2. DNA for the CDR3: TGTGCCAGCAGTGGACAGGAGAACACTGAAGCTTTCTTT. Encoded protein: CASSGQENTEAFF. Supplemented by reference TRBV7-8 and TRBJ1-1, the full variable domain reads GAGVSQSPRYKVAKRGQDVALRCDPISGHVSLFWYQQALGQGPEFLTYFQNEAQLDKSGLPSDRFFAERPEGSVSTLKIQRTQQEDSAVYLCASSGQENTEAFFGQGTRLTVV.

This chain joins TRBV12-5 and TRBJ2-7; D gene ambiguous. Germline lookup yields CDR1 LGHNT and CDR2 FRNRAP. The CDR3 runs to 13 residues. V gave up 6 bases and J gave up 0 bases, with 9 bases separating them. The CDR3 DNA reads TGTGCTAGTGGACAGACCGGCTCCTACGAGCAGTACTTC. As protein: CASGQTGSYEQYF.

Only a few counts were recorded for this clone. The CDR3, as DNA: TGTGCCAGCAGTCCCCCGGGACTCCAACCCTACGAGCAGTACTTC. It codes for CASSPPGLQPYEQYF. The chain joins TRBV25-1 to TRBJ2-7, with D perhaps matching TRBD2 (6 bases). V lost 5 bases, J lost 2 bases, and 16 bases lay in between. CDR1 and CDR2 (germline): MGHDK, SYGVNS. The CDR3 length is 15 residues.

The gene calls are TRBV4-3 and TRBJ1-6; 9 nucleotides match TRBD1. After removal of 6 bases from V and 10 bases from J, the junction contained 7 bases not matched to a gene. This CDR3 contains 14 residues. From germline, CDR1 is LGHNA and CDR2 YSLEER. CDR3 sequence reads: CASSRDREASPLHF. CDR3 nucleotide sequence: TGCGCCAGCAGTCGGGACAGGGAAGCCTCACCCCTCCACTTT.

This clone turned up a few times. The rearrangement joins TRBV2 to TRBJ2-7; weak D call: TRBD2 (5 bases). CDR1 is SNHLY, CDR2 FYNNEI, per germline. This CDR3 spans 14 amino acids. V gave up 6 bases and J gave up 2 bases, with 14 bases separating them. CDR3 bases: TGTGCCAGCAGGCCCTCCGAGGGAGCCTACGAGCAGTACTTC. This gives the protein CASRPSEGAYEQYF. Full variable domain (outside the CDR3, taken from reference TRBV2 and TRBJ2-7): EPEVTQTPSHQVTQMGQEVILRCVPISNHLYFYWYRQILGQKVEFLVSFYNNEISEKSEIFDDQFSVERPDGSNFTLKIRSTKLEDSAMYFCASRPSEGAYEQYFGPGTRLTVT.

The chain links TRBV7-9 to TRBJ2-7, with a weak D call TRBD1 (5 bases). V was trimmed by 4 bases and J by 4 bases, leaving 11 bases between them. CDR3 length: 13 amino acids. Germline CDR1 is SEHNR and CDR2 is FQNEAQ (reference sequence). The CDR3 nucleotides read TGTGCCAGCAGCTACCGGACACCTTACGAGCAGTACTTC. Its protein product is CASSYRTPYEQYF.

The chain combines TRBV2 with TRBJ1-2; 10 nucleotides align to TRBD1. Germline V gene lookup returns CDR1 SNHLY and CDR2 FYNNEI. The CDR3 consists of 14 residues. The V segment lost 3 bases and the J segment 6 bases; nucleotides outside the gene matches: 4. The CDR3 loop is CASSDRQGADGYTF. DNA of the CDR3: TGTGCCAGCAGTGACCGACAGGGGGCTGATGGCTACACCTTC.

Only one count was recorded for this clone. The chain is built from TRBV10-3 and TRBJ2-3; tentatively, D is TRBD1 (5 bases). V was trimmed by 11 bases and J by 0 bases, leaving 15 bases between them. This CDR3 comprises 14 residues. Per germline, CDR1 ENHRY and CDR2 SYGVKD. CDR3 DNA sequence: TGTGCCGCTAAGACAGAAGCTAGCACAGATACGCAGTATTTT. This gives the protein CAAKTEASTDTQYF.

The chain combines TRBV5-4 with TRBJ2-7; D remains unclear. The CDR3 length is 12 residues. V was pared by 2 bases and J by 6 bases, with 9 bases between. Germline loops: CDR1 SGHNT, CDR2 YYREEE (reference sequence). CDR3 residues: CASSFEVGEQYF. In DNA, the CDR3 is TGTGCCAGCAGCTTTGAGGTAGGCGAGCAGTACTTC.

Of note for this clone: The junction departs from the called germline gene at one end, perhaps through a read error. The chain employs TRBV11-3 and TRBJ2-7; 11 bases align to TRBD2. CDR1 is SGHNT, CDR2 YENEEA, per germline. This CDR3 region has 15 residues. This chain's CDR3 is CASSLTSGNSHEQYF. In DNA form, the CDR3 reads TGTGCCAGCAGCCTGACTAGCGGGAACTCCCACGAGCAGTACTTC.

This chain uses TRBV7-9 with TRBJ2-2; 13 positions agree with TRBD2. V shed 5 bases, J shed 4 bases, and the junction held 4 bases outside the gene matches. Germline-derived CDR1 and CDR2 are SEHNR and FQNEAQ (reference sequence). This CDR3 is built from 16 residues. The CDR3 DNA is TGTGCCAGCAGCCTCCGACTAGCGGGAGGCACCGGGGAGCTGTTTTTT. Translated: CASSLRLAGGTGELFF.